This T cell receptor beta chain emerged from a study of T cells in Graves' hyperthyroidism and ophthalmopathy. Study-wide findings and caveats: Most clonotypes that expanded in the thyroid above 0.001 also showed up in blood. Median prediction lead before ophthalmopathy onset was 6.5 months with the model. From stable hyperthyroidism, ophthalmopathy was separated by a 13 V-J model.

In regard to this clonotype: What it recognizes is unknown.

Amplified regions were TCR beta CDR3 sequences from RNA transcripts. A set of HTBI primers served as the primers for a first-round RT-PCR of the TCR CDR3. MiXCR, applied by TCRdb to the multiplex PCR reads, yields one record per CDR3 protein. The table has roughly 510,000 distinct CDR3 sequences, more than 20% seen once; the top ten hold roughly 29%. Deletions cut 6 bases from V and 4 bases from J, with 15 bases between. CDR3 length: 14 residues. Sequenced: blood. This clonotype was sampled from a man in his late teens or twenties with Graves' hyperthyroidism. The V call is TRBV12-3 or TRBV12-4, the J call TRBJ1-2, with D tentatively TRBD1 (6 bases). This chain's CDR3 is CASSTTGEPYGYTF. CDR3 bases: TGTGCCAGCAGCACGACAGGAGAACCCTATGGCTACACCTTC.